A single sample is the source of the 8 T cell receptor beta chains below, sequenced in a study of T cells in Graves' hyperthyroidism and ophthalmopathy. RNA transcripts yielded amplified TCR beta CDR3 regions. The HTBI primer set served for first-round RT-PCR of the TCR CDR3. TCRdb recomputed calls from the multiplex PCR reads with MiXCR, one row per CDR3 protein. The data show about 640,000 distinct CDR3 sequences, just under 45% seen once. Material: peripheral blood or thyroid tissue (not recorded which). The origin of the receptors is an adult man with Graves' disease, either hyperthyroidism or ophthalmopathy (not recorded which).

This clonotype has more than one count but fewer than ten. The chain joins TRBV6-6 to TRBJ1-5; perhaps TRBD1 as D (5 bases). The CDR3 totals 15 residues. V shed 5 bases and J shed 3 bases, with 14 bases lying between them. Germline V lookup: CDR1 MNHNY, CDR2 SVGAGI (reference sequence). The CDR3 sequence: CASSEVGGYNQPQHF. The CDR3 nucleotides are TGTGCCAGCAGTGAAGTCGGGGGATACAATCAGCCCCAGCATTTT.

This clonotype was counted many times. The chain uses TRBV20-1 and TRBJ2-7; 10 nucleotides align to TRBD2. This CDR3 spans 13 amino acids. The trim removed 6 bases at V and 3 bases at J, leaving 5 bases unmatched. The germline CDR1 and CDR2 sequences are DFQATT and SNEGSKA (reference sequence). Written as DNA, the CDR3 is TGCAGTGCCCCTAGCGGGAGCAGCTACGAGCAGTACTTC. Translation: CSAPSGSSYEQYF.

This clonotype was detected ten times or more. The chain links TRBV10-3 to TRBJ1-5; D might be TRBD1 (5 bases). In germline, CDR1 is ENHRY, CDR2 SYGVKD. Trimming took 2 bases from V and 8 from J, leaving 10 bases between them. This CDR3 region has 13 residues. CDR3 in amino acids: CAISEDQGEPQHF. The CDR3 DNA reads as TGTGCCATCAGTGAGGATCAGGGAGAGCCCCAGCATTTT.

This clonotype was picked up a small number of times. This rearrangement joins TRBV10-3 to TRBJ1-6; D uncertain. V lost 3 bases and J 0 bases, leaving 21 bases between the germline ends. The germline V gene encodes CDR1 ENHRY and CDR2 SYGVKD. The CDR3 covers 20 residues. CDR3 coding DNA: TGTGCCATCAGTGAAGGAGCAGGATCCGAGATTAACTCCTATAATTCACCCCTCCACTTT. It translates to CAISEGAGSEINSYNSPLHF.

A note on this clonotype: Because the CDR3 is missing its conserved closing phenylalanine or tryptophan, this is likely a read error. The CDR3 loop reads CASLGGLTEAFL. CDR3 in DNA: TGTGCCAGTCTAGGGGGCCTCACTGAAGCTTTCCTT. The chain carries TRBV2 and TRBJ1-1; 7 nucleotides agree with TRBD1. CDR1 and CDR2 from the germline V gene are SNHLY and FYNNEI. V shed 9 bases and J 4 bases; nucleotides not matched to a gene: 5. The CDR3 has 12 amino acids.

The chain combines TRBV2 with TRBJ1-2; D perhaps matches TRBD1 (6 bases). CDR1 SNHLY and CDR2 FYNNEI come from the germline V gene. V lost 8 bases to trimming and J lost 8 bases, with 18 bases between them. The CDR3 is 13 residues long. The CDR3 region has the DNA TGTGCCAGCGTCGGGGGGCAGGATCGGGGCTACACCTTC. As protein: CASVGGQDRGYTF.

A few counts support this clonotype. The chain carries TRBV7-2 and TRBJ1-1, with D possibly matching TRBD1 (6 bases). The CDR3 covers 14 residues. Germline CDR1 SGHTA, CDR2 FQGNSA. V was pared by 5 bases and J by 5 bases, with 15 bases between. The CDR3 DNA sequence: TGTGCCAGCAGCCGAGGGGGGGTTAAGACTGAAGCTTTCTTT. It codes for CASSRGGVKTEAFF.

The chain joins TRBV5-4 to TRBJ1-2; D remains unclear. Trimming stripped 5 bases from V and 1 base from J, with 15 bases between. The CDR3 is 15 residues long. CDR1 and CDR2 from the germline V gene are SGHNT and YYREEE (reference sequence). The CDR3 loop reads CASRILGDFNYGYTF. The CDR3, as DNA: TGTGCCAGCAGAATACTCGGAGACTTTAACTATGGCTACACCTTC.